This T cell receptor (beta chain) is drawn from a study of T cell responses to AZD1222 COVID-19 vaccine. General study results and limits: The study found vaccine-associated CD4 TCRs spanning spike, dominant at 160-218 and 743-854.

Looked up from germline, CDR1 is SQVTM and CDR2 is ANQGSEA. V lost 4 bases to trimming and J lost 2 bases, with 10 bases between them. This CDR3 region has 13 residues. In its sample, this clone was seen once. Its antigen is unknown. Repertoires were generated with immunoSEQ multiplex PCR, while TCRdb's copy carries only in-frame clones and drops some. The sample consists of approximately 170,000 clones, roughly 92% of them appearing once. This TCR derives from an adult in good health. The sample in question was peripheral blood, obtained on day 0 of AZD1222 vaccination. The chain recombines TRBV29-1 with TRBJ2-3; no definite D call. CDR3 protein: CSVARSFTDTQYF. The CDR3 nucleotides are TGCAGCGTTGCCCGCAGCTTCACAGATACGCAGTATTTT.